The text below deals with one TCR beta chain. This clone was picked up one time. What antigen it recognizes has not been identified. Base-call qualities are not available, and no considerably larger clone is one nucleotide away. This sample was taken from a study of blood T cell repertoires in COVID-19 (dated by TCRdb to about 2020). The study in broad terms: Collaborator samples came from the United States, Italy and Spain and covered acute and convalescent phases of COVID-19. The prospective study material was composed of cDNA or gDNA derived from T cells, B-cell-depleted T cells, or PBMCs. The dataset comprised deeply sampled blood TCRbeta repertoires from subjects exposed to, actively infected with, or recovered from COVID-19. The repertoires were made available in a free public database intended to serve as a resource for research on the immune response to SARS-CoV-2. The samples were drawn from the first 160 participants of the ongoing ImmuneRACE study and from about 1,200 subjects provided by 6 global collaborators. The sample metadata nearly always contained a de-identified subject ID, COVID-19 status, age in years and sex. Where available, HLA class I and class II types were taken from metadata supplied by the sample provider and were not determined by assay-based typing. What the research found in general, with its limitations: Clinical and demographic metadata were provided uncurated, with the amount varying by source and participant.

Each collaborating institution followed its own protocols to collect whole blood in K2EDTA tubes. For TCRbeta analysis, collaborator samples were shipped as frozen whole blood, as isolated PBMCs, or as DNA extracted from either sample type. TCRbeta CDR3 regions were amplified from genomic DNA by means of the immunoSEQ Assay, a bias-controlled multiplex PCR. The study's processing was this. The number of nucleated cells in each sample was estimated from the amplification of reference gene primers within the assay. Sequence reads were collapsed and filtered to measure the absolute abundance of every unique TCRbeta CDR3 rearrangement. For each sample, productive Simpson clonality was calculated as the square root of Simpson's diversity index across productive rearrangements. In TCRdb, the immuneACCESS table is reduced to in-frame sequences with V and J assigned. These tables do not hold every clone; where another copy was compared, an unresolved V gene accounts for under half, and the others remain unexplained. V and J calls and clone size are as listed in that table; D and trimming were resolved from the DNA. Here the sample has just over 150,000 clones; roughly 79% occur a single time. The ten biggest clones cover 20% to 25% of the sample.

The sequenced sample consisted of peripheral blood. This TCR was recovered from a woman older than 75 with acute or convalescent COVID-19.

The sequenced DNA: TGTGCCAGCAGTGAACTAATGAACACTGAAGCTTTCTTT. This codes for CASSELMNTEAFF. The receptor chain draws on TRBV2 and TRBJ1-1; a confident D gene designation cannot be given. The CDR3, from cysteine to phenylalanine, totals 13 residues. Here the CDR3 DNA is all that survives: 39 bases in frame from base 1. V sheds 2 bases and J sheds 0 bases, leaving 4 bases between their ends. Sequences SNHLY (CDR1) and FYNNEI (CDR2) are obtained from the germline V gene.